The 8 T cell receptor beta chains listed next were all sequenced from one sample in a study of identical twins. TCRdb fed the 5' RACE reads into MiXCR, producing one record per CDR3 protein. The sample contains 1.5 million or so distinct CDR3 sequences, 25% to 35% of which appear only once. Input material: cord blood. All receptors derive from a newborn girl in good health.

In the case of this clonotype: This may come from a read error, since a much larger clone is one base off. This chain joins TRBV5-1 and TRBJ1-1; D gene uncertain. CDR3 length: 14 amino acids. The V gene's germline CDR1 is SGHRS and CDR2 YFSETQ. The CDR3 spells CASSLAVPNTKAFF. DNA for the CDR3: TGCGCCAGCAGCTTGGCGGTTCCGAACACTAAAGCTTTCTTT. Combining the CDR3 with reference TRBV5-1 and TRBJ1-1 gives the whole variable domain KAGVTQTPRYLIKTRGQQVTLSCSPISGHRSVSWYQQTPGQGLQFLFEYFSETQRNKGNFPGRFSGRQFSNSRSEMNVSTLELGDSALYLCASSLAVPNTKAFFGQGTRLTVV.

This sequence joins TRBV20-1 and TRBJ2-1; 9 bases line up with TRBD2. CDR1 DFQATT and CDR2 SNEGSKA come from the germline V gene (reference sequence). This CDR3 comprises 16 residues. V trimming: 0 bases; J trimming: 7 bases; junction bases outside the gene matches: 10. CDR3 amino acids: CSARDPKRGDGNEQFF. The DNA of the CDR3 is TGCAGTGCTAGAGACCCTAAGCGGGGGGATGGAAATGAGCAGTTCTTC.

CDR3: CASSIDRQGYEQYF. The CDR3 nucleotides read TGTGCCAGTAGTATAGATCGACAGGGGTACGAGCAGTACTTC. V and J are TRBV19 and TRBJ2-5, with 8 bases fitting TRBD1. Judging by the DNA end, TRBJ2-7 fits better; the J call may be wrong. CDR1 LNHDA and CDR2 SQIVND come from the germline V gene (reference sequence). This CDR3 has 14 residues.

CDR3 nucleotides: TGTGCCAGCAGCGTAGAGGGACTAGCGATCGACAATGAGCAGTTCTTC. The encoded protein is CASSVEGLAIDNEQFF. J is TRBJ2-1 and V is TRBV9; 10 bases fit TRBD2. CDR1 is SGDLS and CDR2 is YYNGEE in the germline V gene. J gave up 5 bases and V 0 bases, and 5 bases lay outside the gene matches. The CDR3 sequence is 16 residues long.

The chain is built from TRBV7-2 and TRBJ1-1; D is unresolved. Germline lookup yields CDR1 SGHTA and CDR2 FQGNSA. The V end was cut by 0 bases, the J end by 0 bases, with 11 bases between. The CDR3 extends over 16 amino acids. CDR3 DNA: TGTGCCAGCAGCTTAGCCGGGATGGACCTGAACACTGAAGCTTTCTTT. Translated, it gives CASSLAGMDLNTEAFF. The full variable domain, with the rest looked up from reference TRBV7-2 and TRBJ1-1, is GAGVSQSPSNKVTEKGKDVELRCDPISGHTALYWYRQSLGQGLEFLIYFQGNSAPDKSGLPSDRFSAERTGGSVSTLTIQRTQQEDSAVYLCASSLAGMDLNTEAFFGQGTRLTVV.

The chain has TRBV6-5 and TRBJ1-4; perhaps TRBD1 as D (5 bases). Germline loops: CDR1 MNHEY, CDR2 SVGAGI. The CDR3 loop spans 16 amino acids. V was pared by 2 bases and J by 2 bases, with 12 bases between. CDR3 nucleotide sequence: TGTGCCAGCAGTTACGGGGGGATAGGCACTAATGAAAAACTGTTTTTT. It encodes CASSYGGIGTNEKLFF.

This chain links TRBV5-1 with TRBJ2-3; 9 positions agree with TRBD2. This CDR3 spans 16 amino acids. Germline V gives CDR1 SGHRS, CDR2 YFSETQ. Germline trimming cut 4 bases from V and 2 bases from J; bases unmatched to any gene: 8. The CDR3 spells CASSRPGLADTDTQYF. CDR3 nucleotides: TGCGCCAGCAGCAGACCGGGACTAGCCGACACAGATACGCAGTATTTT.

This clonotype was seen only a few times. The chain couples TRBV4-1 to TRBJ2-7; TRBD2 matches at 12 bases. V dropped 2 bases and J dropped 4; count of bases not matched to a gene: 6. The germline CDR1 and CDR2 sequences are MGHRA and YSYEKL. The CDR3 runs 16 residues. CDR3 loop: CASSQSRTSGVYEQYF. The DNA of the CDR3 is TGCGCCAGCAGCCAAAGTAGGACTAGCGGGGTGTACGAGCAGTACTTC.